The rows below give T cell receptor beta chains drawn from one sample of a study of regulatory T cells in long-lasting Graves disease. TCRdb reprocessed the multiplex PCR reads with MiXCR, giving one entry per CDR3 protein. Of under 450,000 distinct CDR3 sequences in the sample, 10% to 15% are singletons; the top ten hold approximately 20%. These same records also appear under a second study, on T cells in Graves' hyperthyroidism and ophthalmopathy.

The specimen comprised peripheral blood mononuclear cells (PBMCs), sampled at new diagnosis, from a patient treated with antithyroid drugs. The receptors shown here come from a young woman with Graves disease. Both conserved end residues are part of each CDR3. The D gene is left open where the match is weak. Size tells how often a clone was seen (once, few, many) or the class of an expanded clone, and some rows leave it out.

>many|TRBD2|TRBJ2-3|TRBV18
TGTGCCAGCTCACCAATCCCAGCGGGAGTCTCGGCAGATACGCAGTATTTT
CASSPIPAGVSADTQYF
>.|.|TRBJ2-6|TRBV5-5
TGTGCCAGCAGCTCCTCCCCGGGGTTGGCTGGGGCCAACGTCCTGACTTTC
CASSSSPGLAGANVLTF
>once|TRBD2|TRBJ2-5|TRBV6-2/TRBV6-3
TGTGCCAGCAGTTACTTGGCGGGAGTCCGCGGAGAGACCCAGTACTTC
CASSYLAGVRGETQYF
>many|.|TRBJ1-5|TRBV18
TGTGCCAGCTCACCGGGCCCGGGATCGGGGCAGCCCCAGCATTTT
CASSPGPGSGQPQHF
>few|TRBD2|TRBJ2-1|TRBV6-1
TGTGCCAGCACCCCGACTAGCGGGAGGACCCGGGGAATAGACAATGAGCAGTTCTTC
CASTPTSGRTRGIDNEQFF
>many|.|TRBJ2-3|TRBV7-3
TGTGCCAGCAGCCCAGCGGGTTTTGGCACAGATACGCAGTATTTT
CASSPAGFGTDTQYF
>few|TRBD1|TRBJ1-6|TRBV4-3
TGCGCCAGCAGCCAGACAGGGGATTGGAATTCACCCCTCCACTTT
CASSQTGDWNSPLHF
>many|.|TRBJ2-1|TRBV24-1
TGTGCCACCAGTGATAACGCGGTTGCTAGCTCCTACAATGAGCAGTTCTTC
CATSDNAVASSYNEQFF
>.|.|TRBJ1-5|TRBV5-5
TGTGCCAGCAGCTTCTCACCCACGGGTAGCAATCAGCCCCAGCATTTT
CASSFSPTGSNQPQHF
>few|.|TRBJ2-2|TRBV6-1
TGTGCCAGCAGTCAAACTCGCCTTGCAGGGTATGCGAACACCGGGGAGCTGTTTTTT
CASSQTRLAGYANTGELFF
>many|.|TRBJ2-7|TRBV7-9
TGTGCCAGCAGCCACCCTGGTGGCGGGACCAGCGTTTACGAGCAGTACTTC
CASSHPGGGTSVYEQYF
>.|.|TRBJ2-5|TRBV20-1
TGCAGCCTTGGGCCGTCTAGGGAGACCCAGTACTTC
CSLGPSRETQYF
>many|.|TRBJ1-1|TRBV20-1
TGCAGATTGGGTGGGAGGGCGTTGTACACTGAAGCTTTCTTT
CRLGGRALYTEAFF
>.|.|TRBJ1-2|TRBV12-3/TRBV12-4
TGTGCCAGCAGGATGGGAGGGGGGGCAGGTGGCTACACCTTC
CASRMGGGAGGYTF
>many|TRBD1|TRBJ1-1|TRBV19
TGTGCCAGTAGTATTACCGGGACAGTGAACACTGAAGCTTTCTTT
CASSITGTVNTEAFF
>many|TRBD1|TRBJ1-5|TRBV12-3/TRBV12-4
TGTGCCAGCAGTTTATCCCAGGGGGCAAATCAGCCCCAGCATTTT
CASSLSQGANQPQHF
>many|.|TRBJ1-4|TRBV11-2
TGTGCCAGCAGCTTAGAAAACGGAAAACTGTTTTTT
CASSLENGKLFF
>.|.|TRBJ1-1|TRBV28
TGTGCCAGCAGTTTGGGGGACGGGAGCACTGAAGCTTTCTTT
CASSLGDGSTEAFF
>many|.|TRBJ1-1|TRBV12-3/TRBV12-4
TGTGCCAGCAGTCAGAGGGGGGAGGCTTTCTTT
CASSQRGEAFF
>many|.|TRBJ2-1|TRBV15
TGTGCCACCAGCAGAGGTTCACAGGGCTATGAGCAGTTCTTC
CATSRGSQGYEQFF
>many|TRBD2|TRBJ2-1|TRBV3-1
TGTGCCAGCAGCCAAGATATGGGGGGGATCCCCGGGAATGAGCAGTTCTTC
CASSQDMGGIPGNEQFF
>many|TRBD1|TRBJ1-5|TRBV7-8
TGTGCCAGCAGTAACCGGGACAGGTATCAGCCCCAGCATTTT
CASSNRDRYQPQHF
>.|TRBD1|TRBJ1-5|TRBV30
TGTGCCTGGAGTGTATGGACAGGGGGAAGCAATCAGCCCCAGCATTTT
CAWSVWTGGSNQPQHF
>many|.|TRBJ2-5|TRBV15
TGTGCCACCAGCAGAGGGAAGGAGACCCAGTACTTC
CATSRGKETQYF
>.|.|TRBJ2-1|TRBV20-1
TGCAGTGCTAGAGTGGGGGGGGGGCTAGCAGTTTACAATGAGCAGTTCTTC
CSARVGGGLAVYNEQFF
>many|.|TRBJ2-2|TRBV24-1
TGTGCCACCAGTGATTTGGCTCAACCTGCGGGCACCGGGGAGCTGTTTTTT
CATSDLAQPAGTGELFF
>many|.|TRBJ2-1|TRBV27
TGTGCCAGCAGTTTATTTTCGCCATACAATGAGCAGTTCTTC
CASSLFSPYNEQFF
>many|.|TRBJ1-2|TRBV28
TGTGCCAGCAGTTCTGTGGGGGCAGGTTTGGTAAACTATGGCTACACCTTC
CASSSVGAGLVNYGYTF
>many|.|TRBJ1-2|TRBV9
TGTGCCAGCAGTCCCGCCGACTATGGCTACACCTTC
CASSPADYGYTF
>many|.|TRBJ2-3|TRBV6-1
TGTGCCAGCAGCATACAGAGATCTAGCACAGATACGCAGTATTTT
CASSIQRSSTDTQYF
>.|.|TRBJ1-3|TRBV2
TGTGCCAGCAGTGACGAACCCTTCTCTGGAAACACCATATATTTT
CASSDEPFSGNTIYF
>many|TRBD2|TRBJ2-7|TRBV27
TGTGCCAGCAGTTTAGGCCCCCCTCTGAGCGGGAGATACTCCTACGAGCAGTACTTC
CASSLGPPLSGRYSYEQYF
>many|.|TRBJ2-3|TRBV20-1
TGCAGTGCTAGAGATGAGGGCGGCACAGATACGCAGTATTTT
CSARDEGGTDTQYF
>.|.|TRBJ1-2|TRBV4-1
TGCGCCAGCAGCCAAGAGGGGCAGGTGCGGGGCTACACCTTC
CASSQEGQVRGYTF
>many|.|TRBJ2-3|TRBV13
TGTGCCAGCAGCTCCGTACTTACAGATACGCAGTATTTT
CASSSVLTDTQYF
>many|.|TRBJ2-3|TRBV5-5
TGTGCCAGCAGCTCCACTAGTAAGGGAGATACGCAGTATTTT
CASSSTSKGDTQYF
>many|.|TRBJ2-5|TRBV12-3/TRBV12-4
TGTGCCAGCACCTCCTTGGGGGGTATCCAAGAGACCCAGTACTTC
CASTSLGGIQETQYF
>many|TRBD1|TRBJ1-1|TRBV13
TGTGCCAGCAGCGCCGGGACAGGATCCCAAGCTTTCTTT
CASSAGTGSQAFF
>.|TRBD1|TRBJ1-5|TRBV7-9
TGTGCCAGCAGCGGATATACAGGGGGTGGCGGCAATCAGCCCCAGCATTTT
CASSGYTGGGGNQPQHF
>many|.|TRBJ1-5|TRBV7-8
TGTGCCAGCAGCTTATATTCCGCCATATACCGCAATCAGCCCCAGCATTTT
CASSLYSAIYRNQPQHF
>few|TRBD2|TRBJ2-5|TRBV2
TGTGCCAGCAGTGACACTAGCGGGGGTGAGACCCAGTACTTC
CASSDTSGGETQYF
>few|.|TRBJ2-2|TRBV11-2
TGTGCCAGCAGCCCCCGTCGGAGTCATACCGGTCGCGTGGGGCTGTTTTTT
CASSPRRSHTGRVGLFF
>many|TRBD2|TRBJ2-3|TRBV20-1
TGCAGTGCTAGAGTCGCGGGGGTAGTGGCAGATACGCAGTATTTT
CSARVAGVVADTQYF